This TCR beta chain was observed in a study of cytomegalovirus exposure and HLA in healthy donors. Study conclusions and caveats: A later analysis found TCR association rates differed by HLA locus, highest for DRB1 and lowest for HLA-C.

Worth noting for this clone: Its antigen remains unknown.

This CDR3 spans 15 amino acids. V was clipped by 0 bases and J by 7 bases, with 13 bases between them. Germline assignment: CDR1 KGHSH and CDR2 LQKENI. Vbeta (60) and Jbeta (13) primers were used in the PCR. Assay: immunoSEQ multiplex PCR; the TCRdb copy retains only in-frame clones and omits some. The sample lists 60,000 to 85,000 clones; about 80% were seen once. The rearrangement uses TRBV18 and TRBJ1-5; no firm D call. The TCR was taken from a man aged 35-49 years in good health and CMV-seronegative. The source material was PBMCs. The DNA of the CDR3 is TGTGCCAGCTCACCACCCCCCAGCGCTGGGCAGCCCCAGCATTTT. It specifies CASSPPPSAGQPQHF.